The 8 T cell receptor beta chains reported below all come from one sample, sequenced in a study of cytomegalovirus exposure and HLA in healthy donors (TCRdb year 2017). The library relied on the immunoSEQ multiplex PCR assay. The multiplex PCR relied on a mix of 60 forward primers for TCR Vbeta segments and 13 reverse primers for TCR Jbeta segments. TCRdb stores this immuneACCESS table with in-frame sequences only. Part of the clones is absent; in the studies checked, under half of the shortfall reflects unresolved V genes, and no reason is known for the rest. The sample records about 140,000 clones, 60% to 80% of which are singletons. The top ten clones comprise 1.5% to 2% of the sample. The sequencing sample was made of PBMCs. These receptors were taken from a woman in her twenties or thirties in good health and CMV-seronegative.

The rearrangement links TRBV28 to TRBJ1-5, with TRBD1 matching over 7 bases. The CDR3 consists of 17 residues. After removal of 6 bases from V and 2 bases from J, the junction contained 13 bases not matched to a gene. Germline CDR1 MDHEN, CDR2 SYDVKM. The CDR3 is CASRTLQGSGGNQPQHF. DNA of the CDR3: TGTGCCAGCAGGACCCTACAGGGGAGTGGGGGCAATCAGCCCCAGCATTTT.

V and J are TRBV10-3 and TRBJ1-1, with no clear D. The V end was cut by 0 bases, the J end by 4 bases, with 12 bases between. CDR1 ENHRY and CDR2 SYGVKD come from the germline V gene. The CDR3 length is 15 residues. CDR3 nucleotide sequence: TGTGCCATCAGTGAGTCATGGGTGGGGAGCACTGAAGCTTTCTTT. The encoded protein is CAISESWVGSTEAFF.

A remark on this clone: The sample contains more than one DNA sequence encoding this CDR3. This chain links TRBV9 with TRBJ1-5; D call uncertain. Germline loops: CDR1 SGDLS, CDR2 YYNGEE. The V end lost 0 bases, the J end lost 10 bases, and 11 bases lay between the germline ends. CDR3 length equals 13 residues. The DNA for the CDR3 is TGTGCCAGCAGCGTAGATCAGGCCCAACCCCAGCATTTT. This codes for CASSVDQAQPQHF.

The V gene is TRBV10-3, the J gene TRBJ1-2, with D possibly TRBD1 on 6 matching bases. V lost 4 bases and J lost 8, with 23 bases in between. CDR1 ENHRY and CDR2 SYGVKD come from the germline V gene. The CDR3 consists of 16 residues. The CDR3 here is CAISATRQARASGYTF. The DNA of the CDR3 is TGTGCCATCAGTGCGACGAGACAGGCCCGCGCGTCGGGCTACACCTTC.

CDR3: CASSEYPVEREQYV. The CDR3 nucleotides are TGTGCCAGCAGTGAATATCCAGTGGAGCGCGAGCAGTACGTC. J is TRBJ2-7 and V is TRBV6-1; D is unresolved. The CDR3 contains 14 residues. CDR1 and CDR2 (germline): MNHNS, SASEGT. The V end was cut by 2 bases, the J end by 6 bases, with 14 bases between.

The V gene is TRBV30, the J gene TRBJ2-4; the D is unclear. This CDR3 region has 14 residues. Trimming stripped 2 bases from V and 0 bases from J, with 8 bases between. Per germline, CDR1 GTSNPN and CDR2 SVGIG (reference sequence). The CDR3 bases are TGTGCCTGGAGTTTAACTCTAGCCAAAAACATTCAGTACTTC. Translation gives CAWSLTLAKNIQYF.

This clone was detected a few times. The chain combines TRBV5-4 with TRBJ2-1; D is uncertain. The CDR3 totals 11 residues. The ends were cut back, 1 base at V and 7 bases at J, with 3 bases in the middle. Germline V gene sequence: CDR1 SGHNT, CDR2 YYREEE (reference sequence). CDR3 nucleotide sequence: TGTGCCAGCAGCTTGCTAAATGAGCAGTTCTTC. This codes for CASSLLNEQFF.

This clone came up a few times. This chain connects TRBV6-5 to TRBJ2-2, with 12 bases fitting TRBD2. J gave up 5 bases and V 6 bases, and 1 base lay outside the gene matches. The CDR3 covers 14 residues. Germline CDR1 reads MNHEY; CDR2 reads SVGAGI. The CDR3 protein is CASRLAGGTGELFF. DNA of the CDR3: TGTGCCAGCAGGCTAGCGGGGGGGACCGGGGAGCTGTTTTTT.